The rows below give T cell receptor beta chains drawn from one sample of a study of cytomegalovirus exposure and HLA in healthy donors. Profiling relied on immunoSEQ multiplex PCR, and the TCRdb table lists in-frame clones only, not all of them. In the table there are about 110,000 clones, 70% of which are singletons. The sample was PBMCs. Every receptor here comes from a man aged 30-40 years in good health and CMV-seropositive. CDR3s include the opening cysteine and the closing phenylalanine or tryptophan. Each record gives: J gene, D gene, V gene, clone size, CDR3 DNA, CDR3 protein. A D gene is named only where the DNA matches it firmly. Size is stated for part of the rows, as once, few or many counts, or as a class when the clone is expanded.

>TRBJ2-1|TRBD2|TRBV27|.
TGTGCCAGCAGCACCCGGGGGCCCGAGCGGGAGCCTTTGAATGAGCAGTTCTTC
CASSTRGPEREPLNEQFF
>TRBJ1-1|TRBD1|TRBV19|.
TGTGCCAGTAGTACCTACAGGGGGGCTGAAGCTTTCTTT
CASSTYRGAEAFF
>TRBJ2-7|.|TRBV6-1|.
TGTGCCAGCAGTGAAGGTATTTGGGACGGCCAGGGGTATTTGGGGGAGCAGTACTTC
CASSEGIWDGQGYLGEQYF
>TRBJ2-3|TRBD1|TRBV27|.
TGTGCCAGCAGTTTAGCCGGGACAGGGATAGATACGCAGTATTTT
CASSLAGTGIDTQYF
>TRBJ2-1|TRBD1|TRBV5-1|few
TGCGCCAGCGGGACAGGGGGCCTTGAGCAGTTCTTC
CASGTGGLEQFF
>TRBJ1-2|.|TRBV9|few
TGTGCCAGCAGTACAGGGACCTCCGCTAACTATGGCTACACCTTC
CASSTGTSANYGYTF
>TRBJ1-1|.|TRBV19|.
TGTGCCACTAAGGGACCCCACAGGGCGAACCCTGAAGCTTTCTTT
CATKGPHRANPEAFF
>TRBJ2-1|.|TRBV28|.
TGTGCCAGCAGTGAGGGACTCCATGAGCAGTTCTTC
CASSEGLHEQFF
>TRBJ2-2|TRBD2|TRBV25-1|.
TGTGCCAGCAGTTACCTAGCGGGCACCGGGGAGCTGTTTTTT
CASSYLAGTGELFF
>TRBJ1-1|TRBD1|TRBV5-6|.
TGTGCCAGCAGCTGGACAGGGGCCACTGAAGCTTTCTTT
CASSWTGATEAFF
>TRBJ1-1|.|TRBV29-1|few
TGCAGCGTTGCTATGAACACTGAAGCTTTCTTT
CSVAMNTEAFF
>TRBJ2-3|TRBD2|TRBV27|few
TGTGCCAGCAGAAAAGCGGGAGGAGTGGCGTATTTT
CASRKAGGVAYF
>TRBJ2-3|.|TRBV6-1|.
TGTGCCAGCAGTGAGCGGGACAGAGGCACAGATACGCAGTATTTT
CASSERDRGTDTQYF
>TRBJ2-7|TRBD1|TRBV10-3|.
TGTGCCATCGGGACAGGGGACCCCTACGAGCAGTACTTC
CAIGTGDPYEQYF
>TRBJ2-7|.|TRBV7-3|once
TGTGCCAGCAGCTTAACTAGGGTACTGGGCAGGGCGTCCTACGAGCAGTACTTC
CASSLTRVLGRASYEQYF
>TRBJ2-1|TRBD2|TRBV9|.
TGTGCCAGCAGCGTTCAACCCGGGACTAGCGGATACAATGAGCAGTTCTTC
CASSVQPGTSGYNEQFF
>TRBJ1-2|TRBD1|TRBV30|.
TGTGCCTGGCTGAAGGACAGGCCTCTGGATGGCTACACCTTC
CAWLKDRPLDGYTF
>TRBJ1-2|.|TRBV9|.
TGTGCCAGCAGCGTAGCTGCTTCTGGGGCAGGGGTTAATGGCTACACCTTC
CASSVAASGAGVNGYTF
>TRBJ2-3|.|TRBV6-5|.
TGTGCCAGCAGTTCTATAGCGCGTACGCAGTATTTT
CASSSIARTQYF
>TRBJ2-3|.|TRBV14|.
TGTGCCAGCAGCCAAGCAGTAGCGAAAGATACGCAGTATTTT
CASSQAVAKDTQYF
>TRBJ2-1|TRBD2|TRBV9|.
TGTGCCAGCAGCGCAATAGCGGGAGAGGACAATGAGCAGTTCTTC
CASSAIAGEDNEQFF
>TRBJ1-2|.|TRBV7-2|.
TGTGCCAGCAGCCGACACCAGGGGACGCGCTATGGCTACACCTTC
CASSRHQGTRYGYTF
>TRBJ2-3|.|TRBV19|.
TGTGCCAGTAGACCGAGGGGGGGGAGCACAGATACGCAGTATTTT
CASRPRGGSTDTQYF
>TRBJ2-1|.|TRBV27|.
TGTGCCAGCAGGTCCTTTGACAGAGGATCCTACAATGAGCAGTTCTTC
CASRSFDRGSYNEQFF
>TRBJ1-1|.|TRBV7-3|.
TGTGCCAGCAGCGCGCGAAGGGGCCACGAGGCTTTCTTT
CASSARRGHEAFF
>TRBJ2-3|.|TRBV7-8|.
TGTGCCAGCAGCCTAACAGGGGATACGCAGTATTTT
CASSLTGDTQYF
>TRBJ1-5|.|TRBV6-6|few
TGTGCCAGCAGTTACCCTCAGGGGAATCAGCCCCAGCATTTT
CASSYPQGNQPQHF